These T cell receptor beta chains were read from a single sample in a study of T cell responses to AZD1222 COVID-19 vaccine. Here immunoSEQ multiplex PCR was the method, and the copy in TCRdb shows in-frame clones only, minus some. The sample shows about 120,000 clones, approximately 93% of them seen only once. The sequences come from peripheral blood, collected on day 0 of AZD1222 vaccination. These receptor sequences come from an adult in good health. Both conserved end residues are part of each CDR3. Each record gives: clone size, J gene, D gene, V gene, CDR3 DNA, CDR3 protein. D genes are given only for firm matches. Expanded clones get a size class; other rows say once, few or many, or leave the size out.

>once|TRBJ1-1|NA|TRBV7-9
TGTGCCAGCAGCCCGAATGATTTTGAAGCTTTCTTT
CASSPNDFEAFF
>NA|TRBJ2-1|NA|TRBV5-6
TGTGCCAGCAGCCTTAGCGGTGAGCAGTTCTTC
CASSLSGEQFF
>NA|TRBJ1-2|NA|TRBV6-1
TGTGCCAGCAGTGAATACGGGTATCAGGGTTATGGCTACACCTTC
CASSEYGYQGYGYTF
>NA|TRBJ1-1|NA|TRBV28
TGTGCCAGCAGCCTACAGGGTCCCGCTGAAGCTTTCTTT
CASSLQGPAEAFF
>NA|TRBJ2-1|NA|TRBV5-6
TGTGCCAGCAGCTCCTCAGTGGGGTTGATTGAGCAGTTCTTC
CASSSSVGLIEQFF
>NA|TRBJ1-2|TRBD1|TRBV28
TGTGCCAGCAGTTCCACAGACGACAGGGGATGGGGCTACACCTTC
CASSSTDDRGWGYTF
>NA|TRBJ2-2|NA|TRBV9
TGTGCCAGCAGCGACAGGTGGGGTACCGGGGAGCTGTTTTTT
CASSDRWGTGELFF
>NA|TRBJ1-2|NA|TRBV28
TGTGCCAGCAGTTTAACAGGTTCCTATGGCTACACCTTC
CASSLTGSYGYTF
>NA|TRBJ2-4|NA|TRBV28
TGTGCCAGCAGTTTTTCAGGGATAAAAAACATTCAGTACTTC
CASSFSGIKNIQYF
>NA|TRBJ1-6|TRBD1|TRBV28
TGTGCCAGCAGTTTGCACAGGGGTAATTCACCCCTCCACTTT
CASSLHRGNSPLHF
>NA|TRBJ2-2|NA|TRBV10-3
TGTGCCATCAGTGAGAGCGATACCGGGGAGCTGTTTTTT
CAISESDTGELFF
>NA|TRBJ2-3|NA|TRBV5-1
TGCGCCAGCAGCTCAGGATTCGAGGATACGCAGTATTTT
CASSSGFEDTQYF
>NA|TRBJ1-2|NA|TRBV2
TGTGCCAGCAGTGATAGGGCGGCGAGCAGCGAAGTCTTCTATGGCTACACCTTC
CASSDRAASSEVFYGYTF
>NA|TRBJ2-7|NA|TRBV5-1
TGCGCCAGCAGCTTGGGGGCGCAACCCTACGAGCAGTACTTC
CASSLGAQPYEQYF
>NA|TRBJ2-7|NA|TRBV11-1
TGTGCCAGCAGCTTAGGCCCGGACGGATCCTACGAGCAGTACTTC
CASSLGPDGSYEQYF
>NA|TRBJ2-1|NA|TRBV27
TGTGCCAGCAGTCGTAGGGCCGCTACGATCAACCCCAGAGGGGGCTACAATGAGCAGTTCTTC
CASSRRAATINPRGGYNEQFF
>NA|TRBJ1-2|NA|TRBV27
TGTGCCAGCAGTTTGGTCCGGACCGAGACTGCTGGCTACACCTTC
CASSLVRTETAGYTF
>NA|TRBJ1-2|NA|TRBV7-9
TGTGCCAGCAGCTTACGCAGGGACGGCTACACCTTC
CASSLRRDGYTF
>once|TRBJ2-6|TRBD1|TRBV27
TGTGCCAGCAGTTTACGGGGGACAGGTACTGGGGCCAACGTCCTGACTTTC
CASSLRGTGTGANVLTF
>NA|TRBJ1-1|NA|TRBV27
TGTGCCAGCAGTTTAGAACTCGGCTTAGAAGCTTTCTTT
CASSLELGLEAFF
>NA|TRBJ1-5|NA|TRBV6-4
TGTGCCAGCAGTGACGGGGGGAGCAATCAGCCCCAGCATTTT
CASSDGGSNQPQHF
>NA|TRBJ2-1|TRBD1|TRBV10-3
TGTGCCATCAGCCGCCAACAGGGGGGATCTGAGCAGTTCTTC
CAISRQQGGSEQFF
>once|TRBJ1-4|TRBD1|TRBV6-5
TGTGCCAGCAGCTTTAGCGGGACAGTCAATGAAAAACTGTTTTTT
CASSFSGTVNEKLFF
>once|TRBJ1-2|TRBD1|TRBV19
TGTGCCAGTAGTTTCACAGGGGACTCTGGCTACACCTTC
CASSFTGDSGYTF
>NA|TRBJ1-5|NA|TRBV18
TGTGCCAGCTCACCTACAGGTTATAGCAATCAGCCCCAGCATTTT
CASSPTGYSNQPQHF
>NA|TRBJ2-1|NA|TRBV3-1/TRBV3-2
TGTGCCAGCAGCCAAGAACTGACGGAGCTGAAGTATTACAATGAGCAGTTCTTC
CASSQELTELKYYNEQFF
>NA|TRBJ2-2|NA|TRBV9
TGTGCCAGCAAAGAGACGAACACCGGGGAGCTGTTTTTT
CASKETNTGELFF
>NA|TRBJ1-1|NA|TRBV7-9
TGTGCCAGCAGCGCGCAGGGGACGGGGGTAACTGAAGCTTTCTTT
CASSAQGTGVTEAFF
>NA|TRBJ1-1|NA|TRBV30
TGTGCCTGGAGCCGGGGACCCACCTCCACTGAAGCTTTCTTT
CAWSRGPTSTEAFF
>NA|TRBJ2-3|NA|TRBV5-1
TGCGCCAGCAGCTTGGGCGGACGGCCGAGCACAGATACGCAGTATTTT
CASSLGGRPSTDTQYF
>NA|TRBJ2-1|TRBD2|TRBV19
TGTGCCAGTAGTCGGTCACTAGCGGGAGGGCCCTTGGGGGAGCAGTTCTTC
CASSRSLAGGPLGEQFF
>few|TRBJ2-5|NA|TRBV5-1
TGCGCCAGCAGCCCGGGACGTCGGGAGACCCAGTACTTC
CASSPGRRETQYF
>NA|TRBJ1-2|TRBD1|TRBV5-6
TGTGCCAGCAGCCCCTACAGGGGAAGGAGTAACTATGGCTACACCTTC
CASSPYRGRSNYGYTF
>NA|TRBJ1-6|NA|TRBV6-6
TGTGCCAGCAGTTACTCTGGGGAGGGAGGGTCACCCCTCCACTTT
CASSYSGEGGSPLHF
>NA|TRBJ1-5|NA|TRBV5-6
TGTGCCAGCAGCTTGTGGGGTAGCAATCAGCCCCAGCATTTT
CASSLWGSNQPQHF
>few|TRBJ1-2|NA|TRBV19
TGTGCCAGTAGTCTTCCGGGATCTACCACTAACTATGGCTACACCTTC
CASSLPGSTTNYGYTF
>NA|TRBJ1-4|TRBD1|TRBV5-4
TGTGCCAGCAGCAGCGACAGGGTCCGGAAACTGTTTTTT
CASSSDRVRKLFF
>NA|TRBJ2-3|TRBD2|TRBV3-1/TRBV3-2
TGTGCCAGCAGCCCGCCAGCCCCGCGGGAGGCAGATACGCAGTATTTT
CASSPPAPREADTQYF
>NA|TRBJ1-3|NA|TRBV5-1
TGCGCCAGCAGCTTCACGGGGGCGACGAGCTCTGGAAACACCATATATTTT
CASSFTGATSSGNTIYF
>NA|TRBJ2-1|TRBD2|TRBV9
TGTGCCAGCAGCGCCTACGGGGGGAGCTCCTACAATGAGCAGTTCTTC
CASSAYGGSSYNEQFF
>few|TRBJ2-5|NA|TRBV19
TGTGCCAGTAAAGGGGGGCTGGGAGAGACCCAGTACTTC
CASKGGLGETQYF
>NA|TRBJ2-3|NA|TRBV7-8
TGTGCCAGCAGCTTAGTATCAGCGGGTTCAGATACGCAGTATTTT
CASSLVSAGSDTQYF
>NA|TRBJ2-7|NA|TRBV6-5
TGTGCCAGCAGTATAGGGACTGATACCTACGAGCAGTACTTC
CASSIGTDTYEQYF
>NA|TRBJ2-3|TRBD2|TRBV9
TGTGCCAGCAGCAAGTGGGGGGGAGTAGCGGCCGTTACGCAGTATTTT
CASSKWGGVAAVTQYF